Following are 17 T cell receptor beta chains from one sample sequenced in a study of T-cell memory formation after mild COVID-19. TCRdb called the 5' RACE reads again in MiXCR, with one record for every CDR3 protein. This table holds a few hundred thousand distinct CDR3 sequences, around an eighth found once. The sample was PBMCs or a T cell subset sorted from them (not recorded which). These receptor sequences come from a man in his late teens or twenties who had mild COVID-19 (a few samples of this study predate the infection). Cell type and time point are not known.

This clonotype has only a few counts. The rearrangement uses TRBV6-2 or TRBV6-3 and TRBJ1-2; TRBD1 is a possible D gene (5 bases). V was shortened by 0 bases and J by 4 bases, with 12 bases between the two germline ends. The CDR3 totals 15 residues. In germline, CDR1 is MNHEY, CDR2 SVGEGT. Here the CDR3 DNA reads TGTGCCAGCAGTTACTCGAACGGGGCACTCTATGGCTACACCTTC. It yields the protein CASSYSNGALYGYTF.

This sequence joins TRBV10-3 and TRBJ1-5, with 7 bases that match TRBD1. Germline CDR1 is ENHRY and CDR2 is SYGVKD. The CDR3 runs 12 residues. Germline trimming cut 6 bases from V and 4 bases from J; bases unmatched to any gene: 0. The CDR3 sequence: CAIRGQNQPQHF. The CDR3 DNA sequence: TGTGCCATCAGGGGACAGAATCAGCCCCAGCATTTT.

The chain uses TRBV4-3 and TRBJ1-6; D is unclear. The V gene lost 1 base and the J gene lost 7 bases, with 11 bases spanning the gap. This CDR3 is built from 15 residues. From germline, CDR1 is LGHNA and CDR2 YSLEER. CDR3 amino acids: CASSQVWGGNSPLHF. CDR3 DNA: TGCGCCAGCAGCCAAGTTTGGGGAGGGAATTCACCCCTCCACTTT.

This clonotype was detected ten times or more. The J gene is TRBJ2-1, the V gene TRBV7-9; D might be TRBD2 (6 bases). CDR3 length: 14 amino acids. Germline CDR1 SEHNR, CDR2 FQNEAQ (reference sequence). The V and J ends lost 5 bases and 1 base respectively, with 9 bases between them. The CDR3 spells CASSAGNSYNEQFF. DNA of the CDR3: TGTGCCAGCAGCGCGGGGAATTCCTACAATGAGCAGTTCTTC.

This clonotype was counted a single time. The V and J genes are TRBV6-1 and TRBJ1-3, with D unclear. The V end was cut by 0 bases, the J end by 0 bases, with 9 bases between. The germline CDR1 and CDR2 sequences are MNHNS and SASEGT. The CDR3 is made up of 16 amino acids. CDR3 in amino acids: CASSEAAPGSGNTIYF. DNA of the CDR3: TGTGCCAGCAGTGAAGCGGCGCCTGGCTCTGGAAACACCATATATTTT.

In its sample, this clonotype was seen a few times. This chain uses TRBV4-1 with TRBJ2-1; 10 nucleotides agree with TRBD1. This CDR3 comprises 15 residues. The germline V gene encodes CDR1 MGHRA and CDR2 YSYEKL. With 2 bases clipped from V and 6 bases from J, the junction kept 4 bases outside the gene matches. CDR3 sequence: CASSQSRDRGNEQFF. The CDR3 DNA is TGCGCCAGCAGCCAAAGCAGGGACAGGGGCAATGAGCAGTTCTTC.

This clonotype was picked up many times. CDR3 nucleotides: TGTGCCAGTAGAGACCTCGGACAGGGGATGACCGGGGAGCTGTTTTTT. This sequence encodes CASRDLGQGMTGELFF. The chain combines TRBV19 with TRBJ2-2; 9 nucleotides agree with TRBD1. The CDR3 runs 16 residues. The germline V gene has CDR1 LNHDA and CDR2 SQIVND (reference sequence). V was clipped by 6 bases and J by 5 bases; unmatched bases: 10.

In its sample, this clonotype was seen a few times. The chain combines TRBV24-1 with TRBJ2-1; 7 nucleotides align to TRBD2. This CDR3 is 16 amino acids long. Germline CDR1 KGHDR, CDR2 SFDVKD. Trimming cost V 4 bases and J 1 base; bases outside gene matches: 6. CDR3 DNA: TGTGCCACCAGTGAAACCGGGACTACATCCTACAATGAGCAGTTCTTC. Protein product: CATSETGTTSYNEQFF.

This sequence joins TRBV7-9 and TRBJ1-5, with D possibly being TRBD1 (5 bases). The length of the CDR3 is 13 residues. The germline CDR1 and CDR2 sequences are SEHNR and FQNEAQ (reference sequence). Trimming left V 4 bases short and J 9 bases short, with 13 bases between. The CDR3 bases are TGTGCCAGCAGCTCCGGGACCCTGGGGCCCCAGCATTTT. Translation gives CASSSGTLGPQHF.

The rearrangement links TRBV10-1 to TRBJ2-4; possibly TRBD1 for D (6 bases). The V gene's germline CDR1 is WNHNN and CDR2 SYGVQD (reference sequence). Trimming cost V 2 bases and J 4 bases, with 6 bases left between them. The CDR3 totals 13 residues. The CDR3 loop reads CASSEGQKNIQYF. The CDR3 bases are TGCGCCAGCAGTGAGGGACAGAAAAACATTCAGTACTTC.

The chain couples TRBV6-5 to TRBJ1-2; 8 bases agree with TRBD1. CDR3 length: 17 residues. Germline CDR1 MNHEY, CDR2 SVGAGI. V trimming: 2 bases; J trimming: 6 bases; junction bases outside the gene matches: 14. The CDR3 nucleotides are TGTGCCAGCAGTTACCGGGCAGGGGGCGAGTTATCGGATGGCTACACCTTC. This encodes CASSYRAGGELSDGYTF.

This clonotype was picked up one time. The chain combines TRBV7-3 with TRBJ2-6; D possibly uses TRBD1 or TRBD2 (5 bases each). Germline lookup yields CDR1 SGHTA and CDR2 FQGTGA. This CDR3 comprises 14 residues. Trimming took off 5 bases at V and 12 bases at J, with 17 bases between the two ends. The CDR3 reads CASSETGTDVVLTF. CDR3 nucleotides: TGTGCCAGCAGCGAGACCGGGACGGACGTCGTCCTGACTTTC.

This clonotype came up many times. The CDR3 nucleotides read TGCGCCAGCAGCTTGGTAAAGAACGACTACAATGAGCAGTTCTTC. Residues: CASSLVKNDYNEQFF. The chain couples TRBV5-1 to TRBJ2-1, with D hard to call. CDR3 size: 15 residues. The germline V gene encodes CDR1 SGHRS and CDR2 YFSETQ. V shed 0 bases and J shed 3 bases, with 10 bases lying between them. The complete variable domain, with remaining parts taken from reference TRBV5-1 and TRBJ2-1, reads KAGVTQTPRYLIKTRGQQVTLSCSPISGHRSVSWYQQTPGQGLQFLFEYFSETQRNKGNFPGRFSGRQFSNSRSEMNVSTLELGDSALYLCASSLVKNDYNEQFFGPGTRLTVL.

The chain carries TRBV10-3 and TRBJ2-3, with 9 bases fitting TRBD1. The ends lost 8 bases at V and 6 bases at J; junction bases unmatched: 9. The CDR3 extends over 14 amino acids. Germline CDR1 reads ENHRY; CDR2 reads SYGVKD. CDR3 bases: TGTGCCATCGGAAGGACAGGGGTCGTCGATACGCAGTATTTT. Translating gives CAIGRTGVVDTQYF.

The chain carries TRBV30 and TRBJ1-1; D is perhaps TRBD1 (5 bases). The V and J ends lost 3 bases and 4 bases respectively, with 18 bases between them. The CDR3 runs to 15 residues. The germline gives CDR1 GTSNPN, CDR2 SVGIG (reference sequence). The CDR3 bases are TGTGCCTGGAGGAACCCCCGCGGGACCGGCACTGAAGCTTTCTTT. Translation: CAWRNPRGTGTEAFF.

This clonotype has a handful of counts. The V and J genes are TRBV6-5 and TRBJ2-7, with 9 bases lining up with TRBD2. V gave up 0 bases and J gave up 7 bases; unmatched junction bases: 1. Per germline, CDR1 MNHEY and CDR2 SVGAGI. This CDR3 contains 13 residues. CDR3 nucleotide sequence: TGTGCCAGCAGTTACTCTCTAGCGGGAGAGCAGTACGTC. Its translation: CASSYSLAGEQYV.

The chain is built from TRBV13 and TRBJ2-3; D call uncertain. The CDR3 consists of 14 residues. Per the germline V gene, CDR1 is PRHDT and CDR2 is FYEKMQ (reference sequence). Trimming stripped 1 base from V and 6 bases from J, with 11 bases between. CDR3 residues: CASSLDPRVDTQYF. CDR3 sequence (DNA): TGTGCCAGCAGCTTAGATCCCCGCGTGGATACGCAGTATTTT.